This T cell receptor beta chain was identified during a study of T-cell memory formation after mild COVID-19. With constant-segment primers, 5'RACE yielded cDNA libraries of TCR alpha and TCR beta that carried sample barcodes and UMIs. TCRdb reprocessed the 5' RACE reads via MiXCR and lists one record per CDR3 protein. This table holds around 250,000 distinct CDR3 sequences, 15% to 20% found once. V shed 8 bases and J shed 5 bases, with 18 bases lying between them. In germline, CDR1 is MNHNS, CDR2 SASEGT. This CDR3 contains 14 residues. Notes on the study in general: The pre-infection memory compartment contained some responding clones, suggesting cross-reactive memory joined.

Points on this clonotype: The target antigen is unknown.

Sequenced: PBMCs or a T cell subset sorted from them (not recorded which). V is TRBV6-1 and J is TRBJ1-1, with D possibly matching TRBD1 (5 bases). The source is a man aged 18 to 30 who had mild COVID-19 (a few samples of this study predate the infection). Cell type and time point are not known. The CDR3: CASPAGYRRTEAFF. The DNA of the CDR3 is TGTGCCAGCCCGGCAGGGTATCGGAGGACTGAAGCTTTCTTT.